One sample yielded the 19 T cell receptor beta chains listed below, sequenced in a study of T-cell reconstitution after alpha-beta-depleted transplantation in children (TCRdb year 2016). Library method: PCR. TCRdb names Illumina HiSeq 2500 as the instrument used. TCR libraries were prepared with molecular barcoding, using unique molecular identifiers to normalize TCRbeta repertoire quantification. TCRdb trimmed the raw reads at Q25, called clones with MiXCR and kept productive beta chains. Identical CDR3 proteins give one entry, which carries the most common genes and DNA. The sample table shows around 500,000 distinct CDR3 sequences, and approximately 12% are seen once. About 6% of the sample is taken by the ten largest. Sequenced here: PBMCs from the stem cell graft donor, sampled from the stem cell graft. All receptors derive from a human donor who donated a stem cell graft to a child with combined immunodeficiency.

The table lists this clonotype with many counts. J is TRBJ2-1 and V is TRBV12-3 or TRBV12-4; D is possibly TRBD2 (6 bases). This CDR3 contains 16 residues. Trimming pared 3 bases from V and 3 bases from J, leaving 15 bases between. The CDR3 is CASSFRGSGDYNEQFF. The CDR3, as DNA: TGTGCCAGCAGTTTCCGTGGTAGCGGAGACTACAATGAGCAGTTCTTC.

This clonotype was seen repeatedly, ten times or more. The V and J genes are TRBV2 and TRBJ2-2; 8 bases are a match to TRBD2. The CDR3 is 14 residues long. After removal of 4 bases from V and 6 bases from J, the junction contained 4 bases not matched to a gene. Germline CDR1 is SNHLY and CDR2 is FYNNEI. The CDR3 reads CASSAGTRAGELFF. CDR3 nucleotides: TGTGCCAGCAGTGCCGGGACTAGAGCCGGGGAGCTGTTTTTT.

The CDR3 DNA follows: TGTGCCAGCAGCTTAGAACAGGGTGAGGGCACTGAAGCTTTCTTT. It yields the protein CASSLEQGEGTEAFF. The chain links TRBV7-9 to TRBJ1-1; D is possibly TRBD1 (6 bases). The CDR3 contains 15 residues. V was trimmed by 1 base and J by 4 bases, leaving 13 bases between them. Germline lookup yields CDR1 SEHNR and CDR2 FQNEAQ (reference sequence). Full variable domain (missing parts from reference TRBV7-9 and TRBJ1-1): DTGVSQNPRHKITKRGQNVTFRCDPISEHNRLYWYRQTLGQGPEFLTYFQNEAQLEKSRLLSDRFSAERPKGSFSTLEIQRTEQGDSAMYLCASSLEQGEGTEAFFGQGTRLTVV.

V is TRBV5-1 and J is TRBJ2-1; 8 bases fit TRBD1. CDR1 SGHRS and CDR2 YFSETQ come from the germline V gene. CDR3 size: 14 residues. V shed 3 bases, J shed 5 bases, and the junction held 4 bases outside the gene matches. The CDR3 sequence is CASSSGQGHNEQFF. The CDR3 nucleotides read TGCGCCAGCAGCTCCGGACAGGGTCACAATGAGCAGTTCTTC. Full variable domain (missing parts from reference TRBV5-1 and TRBJ2-1): KAGVTQTPRYLIKTRGQQVTLSCSPISGHRSVSWYQQTPGQGLQFLFEYFSETQRNKGNFPGRFSGRQFSNSRSEMNVSTLELGDSALYLCASSSGQGHNEQFFGPGTRLTVL.

This clonotype was found a few times. The chain links TRBV29-1 to TRBJ2-7, with TRBD2 identical over 7 bases. The length of the CDR3 is 13 residues. Losses at the gene ends were 8 bases for V and 9 bases for J; bases not matched to a gene: 16. Germline V gene sequence: CDR1 SQVTM, CDR2 ANQGSEA. The chain's CDR3 is CSFTGADWGGQYF. CDR3 in DNA: TGCAGCTTCACAGGAGCCGATTGGGGGGGGCAGTACTTC.

Ten or more counts support this clonotype. This chain joins TRBV12-3 or TRBV12-4 and TRBJ2-2; no clear D gene. V lost 5 bases to trimming and J lost 9 bases, with 7 bases between them. There are 11 residues in the CDR3. The CDR3: CASSLLWELFF. The CDR3 nucleotides read TGTGCCAGCAGTCTCCTATGGGAGCTGTTTTTT.

At least ten counts were recorded for this clonotype. This chain links TRBV5-1 with TRBJ1-2; D possibly corresponds to TRBD1 (6 bases). This CDR3 has 14 amino acids. Looked up from germline, CDR1 is SGHRS and CDR2 is YFSETQ. Trimming pared 7 bases from V and 2 bases from J, leaving 15 bases between. CDR3 loop: CASSPGGQNYGYTF. CDR3 nucleotides: TGCGCCAGCTCCCCCGGGGGGCAGAACTATGGCTACACCTTC. Using reference TRBV5-1 and TRBJ1-2 for the parts outside the CDR3, the full variable domain is KAGVTQTPRYLIKTRGQQVTLSCSPISGHRSVSWYQQTPGQGLQFLFEYFSETQRNKGNFPGRFSGRQFSNSRSEMNVSTLELGDSALYLCASSPGGQNYGYTFGSGTRLTVV.

The V gene is TRBV11-3, the J gene TRBJ2-2; D gene unclear. The CDR3 runs 15 residues. Trimming pared 0 bases from V and 5 bases from J, leaving 10 bases between. Germline assignment: CDR1 SGHNT and CDR2 YENEEA. The CDR3: CASSLDTVLTGELFF. The CDR3 bases are TGTGCCAGCAGCTTAGATACGGTTTTGACCGGGGAGCTGTTTTTT.

The J gene is TRBJ1-1, the V gene TRBV21-1. TRBV21-1 represents a pseudogene. The CDR3 spans 17 residues. The CDR3 sequence is CASSNGVCTPEFNEAFF. The CDR3 region has the DNA TGTGCCAGCAGCAATGGCGTGTGCACTCCTGAGTTTAATGAAGCTTTCTTT.

The genes are TRBV7-3 and TRBJ2-7; 9 nucleotides line up with TRBD2. V shed 3 bases, J shed 2 bases, and the junction held 5 bases outside the gene matches. From germline, CDR1 is SGHTA and CDR2 FQGTGA. The CDR3 is 15 residues long. The CDR3, as DNA: TGTGCCAGCAGCTTTGGACTAGCGTCAACCTACGAGCAGTACTTC. Protein: CASSFGLASTYEQYF.

This rearrangement joins TRBV5-1 to TRBJ1-2; possible D gene TRBD1, 5 bases. The CDR3 covers 13 residues. The V gene's germline CDR1 is SGHRS and CDR2 YFSETQ. Trimming shortened V by 0 bases and J by 5 bases, and 8 bases separated the two germline ends. CDR3 amino acids: CASSLERGYGYTF. As DNA, the CDR3 is TGCGCCAGCAGCTTGGAACGGGGGTATGGCTACACCTTC.

The V call is TRBV12-3 or TRBV12-4, the J call TRBJ2-5, with D possibly being TRBD1 (6 bases). The CDR3 is 13 residues long. V shed 7 bases and J shed 4 bases, with 13 bases lying between them. The CDR3 loop is CASTPARGETQYF. The CDR3 nucleotides are TGTGCCAGCACTCCGGCCAGGGGAGAGACCCAGTACTTC.

Ten or more counts support this clonotype. This sequence joins TRBV29-1 and TRBJ2-3; D gene uncertain. The V gene's germline CDR1 is SQVTM and CDR2 ANQGSEA. CDR3 length: 13 amino acids. V was clipped by 5 bases and J by 2 bases, with 11 bases between them. The CDR3 DNA reads as TGCAGCGTTTCTCTCGTCAACACAGATACGCAGTATTTT. Translating gives CSVSLVNTDTQYF.

This clonotype was recorded many times. The genes are TRBV20-1 and TRBJ2-5; 9 nucleotides align to TRBD2. CDR3 length equals 14 residues. With 0 bases clipped from V and 5 bases from J, the junction kept 4 bases outside the gene matches. Germline CDR1 DFQATT, CDR2 SNEGSKA (reference sequence). The CDR3 DNA sequence: TGCAGTGCTAGAGATAACAGCGGGAGGGAGACCCAGTACTTC. As protein: CSARDNSGRETQYF.

In this sample, this clonotype turned up a few times. The gene calls are TRBV6-6 and TRBJ1-2; D is undetermined. The germline gives CDR1 MNHNY, CDR2 SVGAGI (reference sequence). The CDR3 contains 11 residues. Trimming removed 7 bases at V and 7 bases at J, with 10 bases between. CDR3 protein: CASKGEGGYTF. The CDR3 DNA follows: TGTGCCAGCAAGGGAGAAGGTGGCTACACCTTC.

This clonotype was counted many times. The J gene is TRBJ2-3, the V gene TRBV7-2, with D perhaps matching TRBD1 or TRBD2 (6 bases each). The V gene's germline CDR1 is SGHTA and CDR2 FQGNSA. V lost 5 bases and J lost 4, with 19 bases in between. The CDR3 runs 16 residues. CDR3 in DNA: TGTGCCAGCAGCCAACCGACGGGGGCGCGTTCAGATACGCAGTATTTT. It yields the protein CASSQPTGARSDTQYF.

This clonotype was found many times. The chain uses TRBV29-1 and TRBJ2-3; 7 bases match TRBD1. The CDR3 has 13 amino acids. The germline CDR1 and CDR2 sequences are SQVTM and ANQGSEA. With 8 bases clipped from V and 3 bases from J, the junction kept 8 bases outside the gene matches. Written as DNA, the CDR3 is TGCAGCACACGACAGGGCGGGACAGATACGCAGTATTTT. It translates to CSTRQGGTDTQYF.

A few counts support this clonotype. The chain employs TRBV9 and TRBJ1-2; D ambiguous. CDR1 SGDLS and CDR2 YYNGEE come from the germline V gene. Between the trimmed V and J ends, which lost 0 bases and 2 bases, there was a span of 8 bases. The CDR3 extends over 14 amino acids. The CDR3 coding sequence is TGTGCCAGCAGCGTAGCTATTGGGAACTATGGCTACACCTTC. It is translated as CASSVAIGNYGYTF.

In this sample, this clonotype turned up a few times. V is TRBV7-2 and J is TRBJ2-7; the D is unclear. V lost 1 base and J lost 2, with 6 bases in between. Germline CDR1 reads SGHTA; CDR2 reads FQGNSA. The CDR3 runs 13 residues. CDR3 in DNA: TGTGCCAGCAGCTTAGTCCGGACCTACGAGCAGTACTTC. Its translation: CASSLVRTYEQYF. The full variable domain, its missing parts supplied by reference TRBV7-2 and TRBJ2-7, is GAGVSQSPSNKVTEKGKDVELRCDPISGHTALYWYRQSLGQGLEFLIYFQGNSAPDKSGLPSDRFSAERTGGSVSTLTIQRTQQEDSAVYLCASSLVRTYEQYFGPGTRLTVT.